This record covers a single T cell receptor beta chain. Germline V CDR1 and CDR2: SNHLY, FYNNEI. The V and J ends lost 5 bases and 5 bases, in that order; junction bases with no gene match: 6. The CDR3 loop spans 14 amino acids. Patients with Susac syndrome met the recently defined diagnostic criteria for definite or probable disease. Purification of the CD8+ and CD4+ T cells relied on negative isolation, and TEMRA cells underwent FACS enrichment. The data originate from a study of CD8 T cells in Susac syndrome. Across the study: Sequencing included Susac syndrome patients, six of them with active disease and about 8 in remission.

RNA totalling about 0.45 to 1 ug underwent reverse transcription with random hexamers. Amplification of TCR beta CDR3 across 54 Vbeta and 13 Jbeta was performed with immunoSEQ multiplex PCR. TCRdb passed the immunoSEQ multiplex PCR reads through MiXCR, listing each CDR3 protein once. The data contain about 140,000 distinct CDR3 sequences, 85% to 95% of them singletons. Sequenced material: CD4+ T cells from PBMCs. The receptor comes from a human donor with Susac syndrome. V is TRBV2 and J is TRBJ2-5, with 9 bases fitting TRBD1. As DNA, the CDR3 is TGTGCCAGCAGTTCCGGGACAGGGACGGAGACCCAGTACTTC. This gives the protein CASSSGTGTETQYF.